This T cell receptor beta chain was documented in a study of OX40 agonist ivuxolimab in advanced cancers. The V gene's germline CDR1 is LNHNV and CDR2 YYDKDF (reference sequence). This CDR3 comprises 14 residues. Trimming left V 1 base short and J 7 bases short, with 13 bases between. The assay was immunoSEQ multiplex PCR, and TCRdb's table has in-frame clones only and misses some. The sample consists of fewer than 45,000 clones, roughly four fifths of them appearing once. This sequence was found in an adult with an advanced solid tumor such as melanoma, head and neck, liver or kidney cancer. The sequencing used CD4+ or CD8+ T cells sorted from blood, collected in a trial of the OX40 agonist ivuxolimab. The chain uses TRBV15 and TRBJ1-2, with a possible D match to TRBD1 (6 bases). This chain's CDR3 is CATSRARGASGYTF. Here the CDR3 DNA reads TGTGCCACCAGCAGAGCTCGGGGGGCGAGTGGCTACACCTTC.